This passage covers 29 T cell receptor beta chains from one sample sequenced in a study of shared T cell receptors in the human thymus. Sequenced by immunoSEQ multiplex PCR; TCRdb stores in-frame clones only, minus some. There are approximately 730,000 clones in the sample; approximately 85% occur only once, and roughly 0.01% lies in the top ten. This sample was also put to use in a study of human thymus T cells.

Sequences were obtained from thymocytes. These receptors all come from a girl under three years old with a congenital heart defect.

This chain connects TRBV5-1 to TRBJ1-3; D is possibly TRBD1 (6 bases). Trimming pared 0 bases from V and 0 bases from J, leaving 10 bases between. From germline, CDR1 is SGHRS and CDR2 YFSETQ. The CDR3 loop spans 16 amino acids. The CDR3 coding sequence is TGCGCCAGCAGCTTGGTCGGGGGGCACTCTGGAAACACCATATATTTT. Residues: CASSLVGGHSGNTIYF.

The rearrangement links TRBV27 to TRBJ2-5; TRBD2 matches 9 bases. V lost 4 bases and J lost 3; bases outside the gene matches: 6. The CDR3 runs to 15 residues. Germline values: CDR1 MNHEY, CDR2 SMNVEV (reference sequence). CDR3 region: CASSSHSGGEETQYF. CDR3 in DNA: TGTGCCAGCAGTTCTCATAGCGGGGGAGAAGAGACCCAGTACTTC.

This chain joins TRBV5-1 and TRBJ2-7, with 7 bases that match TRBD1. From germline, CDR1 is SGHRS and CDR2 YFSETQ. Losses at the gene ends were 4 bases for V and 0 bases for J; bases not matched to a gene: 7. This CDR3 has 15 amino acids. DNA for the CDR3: TGCGCCAGCAGCCCCGGGACAGCCAACTCCTACGAGCAGTACTTC. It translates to CASSPGTANSYEQYF. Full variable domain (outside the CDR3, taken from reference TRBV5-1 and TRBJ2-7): KAGVTQTPRYLIKTRGQQVTLSCSPISGHRSVSWYQQTPGQGLQFLFEYFSETQRNKGNFPGRFSGRQFSNSRSEMNVSTLELGDSALYLCASSPGTANSYEQYFGPGTRLTVT.

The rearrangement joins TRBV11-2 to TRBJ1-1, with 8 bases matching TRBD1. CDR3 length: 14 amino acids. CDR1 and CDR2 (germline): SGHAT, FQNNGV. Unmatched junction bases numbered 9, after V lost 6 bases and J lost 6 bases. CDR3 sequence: CASRATGGRAEAFF. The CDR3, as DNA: TGTGCCAGCAGAGCAACAGGGGGACGGGCTGAAGCTTTCTTT. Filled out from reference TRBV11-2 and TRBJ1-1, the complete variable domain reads EAGVAQSPRYKIIEKRQSVAFWCNPISGHATLYWYQQILGQGPKLLIQFQNNGVVDDSQLPKDRFSAERLKGVDSTLKIQPAKLEDSAVYLCASRATGGRAEAFFGQGTRLTVV.

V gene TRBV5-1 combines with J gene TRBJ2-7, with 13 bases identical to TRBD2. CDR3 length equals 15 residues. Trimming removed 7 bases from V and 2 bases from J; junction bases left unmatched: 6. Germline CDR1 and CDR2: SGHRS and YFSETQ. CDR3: CASQGTSGVPYEQYF. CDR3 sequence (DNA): TGCGCCAGCCAAGGGACTAGCGGGGTACCCTACGAGCAGTACTTC.

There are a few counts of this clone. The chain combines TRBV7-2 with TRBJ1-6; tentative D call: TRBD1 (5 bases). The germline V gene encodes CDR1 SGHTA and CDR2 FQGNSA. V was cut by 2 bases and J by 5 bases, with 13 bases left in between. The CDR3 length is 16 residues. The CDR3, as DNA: TGTGCCAGCAGCTTAAGAAGGCGGGGGGATAATTCACCCCTCCACTTT. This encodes CASSLRRRGDNSPLHF. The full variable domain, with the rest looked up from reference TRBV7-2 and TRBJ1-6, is GAGVSQSPSNKVTEKGKDVELRCDPISGHTALYWYRQSLGQGLEFLIYFQGNSAPDKSGLPSDRFSAERTGGSVSTLTIQRTQQEDSAVYLCASSLRRRGDNSPLHFGNGTRLTVT.

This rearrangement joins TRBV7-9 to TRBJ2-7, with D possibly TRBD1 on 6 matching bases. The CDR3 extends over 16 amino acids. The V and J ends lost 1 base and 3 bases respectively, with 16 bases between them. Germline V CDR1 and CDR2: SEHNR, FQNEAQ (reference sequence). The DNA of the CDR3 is TGTGCCAGCAGCTTAGTCGTAGGCAGGGGAAACTACGAGCAGTACTTC. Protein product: CASSLVVGRGNYEQYF.

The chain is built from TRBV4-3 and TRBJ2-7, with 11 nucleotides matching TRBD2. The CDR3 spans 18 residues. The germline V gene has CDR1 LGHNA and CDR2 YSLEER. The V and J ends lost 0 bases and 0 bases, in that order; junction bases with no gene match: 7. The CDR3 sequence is CASSQDTTSGGSSYEQYF. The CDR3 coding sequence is TGCGCCAGCAGCCAAGACACTACTAGCGGGGGTAGCTCCTACGAGCAGTACTTC.

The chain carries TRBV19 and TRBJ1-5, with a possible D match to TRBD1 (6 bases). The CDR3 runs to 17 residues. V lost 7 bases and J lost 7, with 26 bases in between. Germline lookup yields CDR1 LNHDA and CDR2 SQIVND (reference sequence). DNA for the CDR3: TGTGCCAGTACCGCAATCAGGGGTATCCAGTTCATCCAGCCCCAGCATTTT. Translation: CASTAIRGIQFIQPQHF.

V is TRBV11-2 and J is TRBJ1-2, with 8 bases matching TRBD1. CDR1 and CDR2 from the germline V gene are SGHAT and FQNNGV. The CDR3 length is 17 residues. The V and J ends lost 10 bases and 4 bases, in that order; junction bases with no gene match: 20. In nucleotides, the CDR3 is TGTGCCACCCACCCTTCCGGGACAGGAAGAACTTTCTATGGCTACACCTTC. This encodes CATHPSGTGRTFYGYTF.

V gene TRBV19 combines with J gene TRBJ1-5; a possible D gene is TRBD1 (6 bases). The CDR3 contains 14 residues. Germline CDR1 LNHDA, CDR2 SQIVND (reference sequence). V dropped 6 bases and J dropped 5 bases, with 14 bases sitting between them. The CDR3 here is CASSPGHLYQPQHF. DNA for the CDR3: TGTGCCAGTAGCCCGGGACACCTTTATCAGCCCCAGCATTTT.

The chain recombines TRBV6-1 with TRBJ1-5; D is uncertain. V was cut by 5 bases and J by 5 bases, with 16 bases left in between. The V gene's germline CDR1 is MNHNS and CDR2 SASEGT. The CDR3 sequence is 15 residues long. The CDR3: CASSTTDKNDQPQHF. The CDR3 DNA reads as TGTGCCAGCAGTACCACCGACAAGAACGATCAGCCCCAGCATTTT.

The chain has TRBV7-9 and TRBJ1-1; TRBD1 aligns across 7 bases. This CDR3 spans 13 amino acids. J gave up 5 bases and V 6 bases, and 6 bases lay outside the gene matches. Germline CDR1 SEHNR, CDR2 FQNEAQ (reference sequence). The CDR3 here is CASRRQGPTEAFF. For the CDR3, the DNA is TGTGCCAGCAGAAGACAGGGCCCGACTGAAGCTTTCTTT.

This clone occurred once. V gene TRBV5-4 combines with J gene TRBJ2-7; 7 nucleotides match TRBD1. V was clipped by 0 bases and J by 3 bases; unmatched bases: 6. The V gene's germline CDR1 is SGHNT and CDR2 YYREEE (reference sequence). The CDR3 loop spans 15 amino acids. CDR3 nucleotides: TGTGCCAGCAGCTTGGTGGTGGGACAGCACTACGAGCAGTACTTC. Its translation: CASSLVVGQHYEQYF.

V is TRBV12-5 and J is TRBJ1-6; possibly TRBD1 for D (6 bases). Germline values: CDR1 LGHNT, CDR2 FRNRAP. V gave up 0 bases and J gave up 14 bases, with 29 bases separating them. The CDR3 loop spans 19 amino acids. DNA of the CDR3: TGTGCTAGTGGTTTGGTACGCTGGGTTTGGGGGGGGCGACTTCAGTCCCTCCACTTT. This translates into CASGLVRWVWGGRLQSLHF.

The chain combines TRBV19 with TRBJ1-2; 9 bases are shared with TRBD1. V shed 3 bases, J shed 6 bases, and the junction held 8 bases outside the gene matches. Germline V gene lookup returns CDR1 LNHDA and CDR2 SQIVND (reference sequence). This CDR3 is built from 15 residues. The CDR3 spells CASSIETGGRDGYTF. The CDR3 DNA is TGTGCCAGTAGTATCGAAACAGGGGGCAGGGATGGCTACACCTTC.

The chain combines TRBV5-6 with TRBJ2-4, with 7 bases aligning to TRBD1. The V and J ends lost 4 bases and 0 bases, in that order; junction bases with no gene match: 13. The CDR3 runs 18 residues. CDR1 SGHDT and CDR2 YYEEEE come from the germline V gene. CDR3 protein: CASSLVLSGQRAKNIQYF. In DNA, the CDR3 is TGTGCCAGCAGCCTGGTTTTATCGGGACAGAGAGCCAAAAACATTCAGTACTTC.

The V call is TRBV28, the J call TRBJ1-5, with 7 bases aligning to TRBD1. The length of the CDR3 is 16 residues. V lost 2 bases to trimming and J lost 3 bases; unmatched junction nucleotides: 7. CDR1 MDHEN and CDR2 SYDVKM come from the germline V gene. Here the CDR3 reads CASSLGDRAVNQPQHF. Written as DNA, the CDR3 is TGTGCCAGCAGTTTAGGTGACAGGGCGGTCAATCAGCCCCAGCATTTT. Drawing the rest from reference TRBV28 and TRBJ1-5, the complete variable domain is DVKVTQSSRYLVKRTGEKVFLECVQDMDHENMFWYRQDPGLGLRLIYFSYDVKMKEKGDIPEGYSVSREKKERFSLILESASTNQTSMYLCASSLGDRAVNQPQHFGDGTRLSIL.

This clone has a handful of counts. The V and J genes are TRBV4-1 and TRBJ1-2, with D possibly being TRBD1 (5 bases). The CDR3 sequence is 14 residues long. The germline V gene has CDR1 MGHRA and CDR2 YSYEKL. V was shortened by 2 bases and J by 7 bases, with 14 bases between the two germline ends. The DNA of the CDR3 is TGCGCCAGCAGCCAAATCGGGGGTCCGGGTGGCTACACCTTC. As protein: CASSQIGGPGGYTF.

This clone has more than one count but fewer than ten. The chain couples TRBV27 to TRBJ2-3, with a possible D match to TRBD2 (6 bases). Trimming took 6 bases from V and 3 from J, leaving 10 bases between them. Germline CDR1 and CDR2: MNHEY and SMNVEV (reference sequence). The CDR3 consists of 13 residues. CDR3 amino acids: CASRGGGTDTQYF. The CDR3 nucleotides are TGTGCCAGCAGGGGGGGAGGTACAGATACGCAGTATTTT.

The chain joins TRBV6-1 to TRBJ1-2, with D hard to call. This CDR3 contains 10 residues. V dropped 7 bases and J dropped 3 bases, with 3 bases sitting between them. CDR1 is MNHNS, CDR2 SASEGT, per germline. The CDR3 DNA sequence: TGTGCCAGCACTTACTATGGCTACACCTTC. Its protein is CASTYYGYTF.

CDR3 region: CASSLSRDTQYF. CDR3 DNA: TGTGCCAGCAGCTTATCCCGAGATACGCAGTATTTT. The chain is built from TRBV7-6 and TRBJ2-3; D unresolved. This CDR3 spans 12 amino acids. CDR1 SGHVS and CDR2 FNYEAQ come from the germline V gene. V shed 2 bases and J shed 5 bases, with 5 bases lying between them.

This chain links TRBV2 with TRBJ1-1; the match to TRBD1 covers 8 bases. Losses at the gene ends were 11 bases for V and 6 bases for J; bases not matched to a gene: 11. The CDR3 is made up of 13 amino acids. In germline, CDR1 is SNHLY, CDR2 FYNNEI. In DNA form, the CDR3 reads TGTGCCGGACAGGACAGGGTGTCATCTGAAGCTTTCTTT. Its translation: CAGQDRVSSEAFF.

The DNA for the CDR3 is TGTGCCAGCTCACCTAACAGACAGGGTGTCACTGAAGCTTTCTTT. It translates to CASSPNRQGVTEAFF. The rearrangement uses TRBV18 and TRBJ1-1, with 7 bases matching TRBD1. The V gene end was trimmed by 3 bases and the J gene end by 4 bases; junction bases not matched to a gene: 8. The CDR3 totals 15 residues. From germline, CDR1 is KGHSH and CDR2 LQKENI.

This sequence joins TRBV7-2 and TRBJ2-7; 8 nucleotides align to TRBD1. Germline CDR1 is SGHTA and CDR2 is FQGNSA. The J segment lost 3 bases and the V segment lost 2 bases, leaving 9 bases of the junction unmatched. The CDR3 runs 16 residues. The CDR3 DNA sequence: TGTGCCAGCAGCTTAATCGCGAGACAGGGGATCTACGAGCAGTACTTC. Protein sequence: CASSLIARQGIYEQYF.

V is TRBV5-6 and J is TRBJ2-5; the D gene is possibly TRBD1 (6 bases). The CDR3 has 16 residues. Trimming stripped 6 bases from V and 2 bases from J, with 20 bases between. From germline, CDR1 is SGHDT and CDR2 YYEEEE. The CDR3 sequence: CASILHSGQIQETQYF. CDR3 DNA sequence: TGTGCCAGCATCCTTCATTCCGGACAGATTCAAGAGACCCAGTACTTC.

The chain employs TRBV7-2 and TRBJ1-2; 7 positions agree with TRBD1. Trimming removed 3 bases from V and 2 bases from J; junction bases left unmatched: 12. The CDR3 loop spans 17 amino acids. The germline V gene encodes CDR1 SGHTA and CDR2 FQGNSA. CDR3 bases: TGTGCCAGCAGCTTGAGGGGACAGCCAATTCGAAACTATGGCTACACCTTC. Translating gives CASSLRGQPIRNYGYTF.

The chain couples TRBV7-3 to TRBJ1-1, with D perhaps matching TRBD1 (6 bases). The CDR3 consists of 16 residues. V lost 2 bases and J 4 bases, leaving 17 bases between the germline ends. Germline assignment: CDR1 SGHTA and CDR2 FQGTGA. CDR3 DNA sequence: TGTGCCAGCAGCTTACGTCGGGGGGGCGCATGCACTGAAGCTTTCTTT. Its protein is CASSLRRGGACTEAFF.

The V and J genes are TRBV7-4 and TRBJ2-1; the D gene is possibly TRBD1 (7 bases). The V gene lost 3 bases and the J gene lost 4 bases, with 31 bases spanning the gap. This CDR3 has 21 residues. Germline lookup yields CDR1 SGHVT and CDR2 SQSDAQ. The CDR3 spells CASSFANDRAVIGGIYNEQFF. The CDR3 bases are TGTGCCAGCAGCTTCGCCAACGACAGGGCGGTCATCGGGGGAATATACAATGAGCAGTTCTTC.